This T cell receptor beta chain emerged from a study of technical replicates of blood from several donors. V was pared by 1 base and J by 8 bases, with 12 bases of the junction left unmatched. Germline-derived CDR1 and CDR2 are MGHDK and SYGVNS. The CDR3 loop spans 17 amino acids. Repertoires were generated with immunoSEQ multiplex PCR, while TCRdb's copy carries only in-frame clones and drops some. The sample consists of 45,000 to 55,000 clones, about 96% of them appearing once. The receptor comes from a human donor in good health. Sequenced: T cells isolated from PBMCs. The V call is TRBV25-1, the J call TRBJ2-5, with 11 bases matching TRBD2. CDR3 sequence reads: CASSEFLDSGRAATQYF. In DNA form, the CDR3 reads TGTGCCAGCAGTGAATTTCTGGATAGCGGGAGGGCAGCCACCCAGTACTTC.